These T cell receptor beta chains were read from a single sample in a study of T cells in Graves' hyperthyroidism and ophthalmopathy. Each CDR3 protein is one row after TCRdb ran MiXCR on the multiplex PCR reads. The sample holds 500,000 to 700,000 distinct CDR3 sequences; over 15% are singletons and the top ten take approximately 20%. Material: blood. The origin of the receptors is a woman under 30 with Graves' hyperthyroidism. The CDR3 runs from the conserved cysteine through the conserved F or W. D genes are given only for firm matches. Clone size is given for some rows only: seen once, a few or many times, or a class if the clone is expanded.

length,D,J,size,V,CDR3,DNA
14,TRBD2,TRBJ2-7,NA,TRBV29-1,CSVEDRAGGYEQYF,TGCAGCGTTGAAGATCGGGCGGGAGGATACGAGCAGTACTTC
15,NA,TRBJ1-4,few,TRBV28,CASMGGSATNEKLFF,TGTGCCAGCATGGGGGGCAGTGCAACTAATGAAAAACTGTTTTTT
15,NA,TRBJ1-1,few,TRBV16,CASSQGSGLYTEAFF,TGTGCCAGCAGCCAAGGGTCGGGGCTCTACACTGAAGCTTTCTTT
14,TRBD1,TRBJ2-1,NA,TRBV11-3,CASSRGQGSYEQFF,TGTGCCAGCAGCCGAGGACAGGGTAGCTATGAGCAGTTCTTC
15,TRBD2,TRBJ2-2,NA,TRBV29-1,CSVEVAGGYTGELFF,TGCAGCGTTGAAGTAGCGGGAGGCTACACCGGGGAGCTGTTTTTT
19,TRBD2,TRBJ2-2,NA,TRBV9,CASSVRTGLAGENTGELFF,TGTGCCAGCAGCGTAAGAACGGGACTAGCGGGAGAGAACACCGGGGAGCTGTTTTTT
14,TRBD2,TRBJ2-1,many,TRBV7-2,CASSLSPLAGEQFF,TGTGCCAGCAGCTTAAGCCCTTTAGCGGGTGAGCAGTTCTTC
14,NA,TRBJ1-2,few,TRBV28,CASSSPGPLFSYTF,TGTGCCAGCAGTTCCCCGGGCCCCCTCTTTAGCTACACCTTC
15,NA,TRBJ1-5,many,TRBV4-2,CASSQEVRGTQPQHF,TGTGCCAGCAGCCAAGAAGTCAGGGGCACTCAGCCCCAGCATTTT
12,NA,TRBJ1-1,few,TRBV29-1,CSVGKEGTEAFF,TGCAGCGTTGGAAAGGAGGGGACTGAAGCTTTCTTT
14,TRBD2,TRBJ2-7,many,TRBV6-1,CASSPLAGGSEQYF,TGTGCCAGCAGCCCACTAGCGGGAGGTTCCGAGCAGTACTTC
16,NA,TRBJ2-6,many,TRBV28,CASSQQGAPGANVLTF,TGTGCCAGCAGCCAACAGGGAGCACCTGGGGCCAACGTCCTGACTTTC
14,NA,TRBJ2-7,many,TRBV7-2,CASSPGPRTYEQYF,TGTGCCAGCAGCCCAGGGCCTCGCACCTACGAGCAGTACTTC
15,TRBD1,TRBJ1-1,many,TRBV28,CASSLWITGGTEAFF,TGTGCCAGCAGTTTATGGATAACAGGGGGCACTGAAGCTTTCTTT
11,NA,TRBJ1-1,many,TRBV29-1,CSVPSNTEAFF,TGCAGCGTTCCCTCTAACACTGAAGCTTTCTTT
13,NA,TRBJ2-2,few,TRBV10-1,CATSAGHTGELFF,TGCGCCACCAGCGCTGGACATACCGGGGAGCTGTTTTTT
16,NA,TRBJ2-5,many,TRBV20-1,CSAKALPTGIGETQYF,TGCAGTGCTAAGGCCTTACCGACGGGTATCGGGGAGACCCAGTACTTC
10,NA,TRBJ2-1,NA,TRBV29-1,CSGGEGVSFF,TGCAGCGGCGGAGAAGGGGTTTCGTTCTTC
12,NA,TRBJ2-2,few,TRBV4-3,CASSQDGYLLFF,TGCGCCAGCAGCCAAGATGGCTATCTGCTGTTTTTT
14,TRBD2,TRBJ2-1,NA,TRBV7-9,CASRPSGGANEQFF,TGTGCCAGCAGGCCTAGCGGGGGGGCCAATGAGCAGTTCTTC